This TCR beta chain was recorded in a study of T cell changes during pregnancy in multiple sclerosis. This clone was detected once. The CDR3 is made up of 16 amino acids. Trimming at V came to 6 bases and at J to 1 base, leaving 4 bases not matched to a gene. Germline-derived CDR1 and CDR2 are ENHRY and SYGVKD. Sequencing was performed with immunoSEQ multiplex PCR; in TCRdb, only in-frame clones are kept and a portion is missing. The sample has 90,000 to 130,000 clones; around nine tenths are singletons. Source: peripheral blood, taken in the third trimester of pregnancy. The rearrangement uses TRBV10-3 and TRBJ2-2; the match to TRBD2 covers 11 bases. The sequence was collected from a female donor with multiple sclerosis, enrolled in a pregnancy study. Here the CDR3 reads CAISPTSGMNTGELFF. As DNA, the CDR3 is TGTGCCATCAGCCCGACTAGCGGGATGAACACCGGGGAGCTGTTTTTT.